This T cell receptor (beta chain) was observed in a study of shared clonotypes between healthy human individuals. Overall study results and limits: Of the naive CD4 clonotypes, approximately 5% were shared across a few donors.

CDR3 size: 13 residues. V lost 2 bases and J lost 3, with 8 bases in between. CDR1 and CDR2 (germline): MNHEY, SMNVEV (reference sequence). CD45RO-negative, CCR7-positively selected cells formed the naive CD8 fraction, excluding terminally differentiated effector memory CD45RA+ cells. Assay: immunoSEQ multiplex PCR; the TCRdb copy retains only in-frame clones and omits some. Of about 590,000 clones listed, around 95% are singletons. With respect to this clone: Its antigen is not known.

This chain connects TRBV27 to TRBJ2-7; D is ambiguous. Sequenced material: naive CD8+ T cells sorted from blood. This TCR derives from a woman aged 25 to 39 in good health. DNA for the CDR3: TGTGCCAGCAGTTTAGGTCTCTTCTACGAGCAGTACTTC. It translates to CASSLGLFYEQYF.